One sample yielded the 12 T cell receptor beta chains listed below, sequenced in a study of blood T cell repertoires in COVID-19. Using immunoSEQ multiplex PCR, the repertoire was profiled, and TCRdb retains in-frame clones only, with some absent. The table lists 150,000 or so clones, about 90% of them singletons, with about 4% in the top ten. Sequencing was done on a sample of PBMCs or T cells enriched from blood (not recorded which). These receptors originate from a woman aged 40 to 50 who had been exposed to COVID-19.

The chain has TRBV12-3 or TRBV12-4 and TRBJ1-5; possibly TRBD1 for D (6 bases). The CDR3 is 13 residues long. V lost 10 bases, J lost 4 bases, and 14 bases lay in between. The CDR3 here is CATQPTGNQPQHF. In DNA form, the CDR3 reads TGTGCCACCCAGCCTACAGGGAATCAGCCCCAGCATTTT.

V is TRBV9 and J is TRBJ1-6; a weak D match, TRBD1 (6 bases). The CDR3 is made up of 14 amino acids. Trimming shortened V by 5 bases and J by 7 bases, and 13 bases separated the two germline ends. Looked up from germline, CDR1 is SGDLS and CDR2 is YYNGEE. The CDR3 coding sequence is TGTGCCAGCAGGAGCGGGACACCGAATTCACCCCTCCACTTT. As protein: CASRSGTPNSPLHF.

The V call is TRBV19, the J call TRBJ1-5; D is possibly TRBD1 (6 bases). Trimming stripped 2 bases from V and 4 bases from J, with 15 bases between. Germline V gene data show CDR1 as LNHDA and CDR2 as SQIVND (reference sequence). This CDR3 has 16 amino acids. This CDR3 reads CASSIKQGGTNQPQHF. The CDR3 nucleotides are TGTGCCAGTAGTATAAAACAGGGTGGAACGAATCAGCCCCAGCATTTT.

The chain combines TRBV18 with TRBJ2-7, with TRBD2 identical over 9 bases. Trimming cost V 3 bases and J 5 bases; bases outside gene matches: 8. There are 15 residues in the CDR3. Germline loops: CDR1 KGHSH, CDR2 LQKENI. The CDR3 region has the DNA TGTGCCAGCTCACCGGGTGTAGCGGGGGTAAACGAGCAGTACTTC. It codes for CASSPGVAGVNEQYF.

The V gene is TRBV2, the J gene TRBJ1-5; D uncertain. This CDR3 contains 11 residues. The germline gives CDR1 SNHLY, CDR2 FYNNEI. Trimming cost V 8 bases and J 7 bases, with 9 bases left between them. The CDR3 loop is CASAAGQPQHF. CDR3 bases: TGTGCCAGCGCTGCGGGACAGCCCCAGCATTTT.

CDR3 sequence reads: CASIKDINQPQHF. The CDR3 coding sequence is TGTGCCAGCATTAAGGACATCAATCAGCCCCAGCATTTT. The J gene is TRBJ1-5, the V gene TRBV12-3 or TRBV12-4, with a weak D call TRBD1 (5 bases). V dropped 7 bases and J dropped 3 bases, with 10 bases sitting between them. The CDR3 contains 13 residues.

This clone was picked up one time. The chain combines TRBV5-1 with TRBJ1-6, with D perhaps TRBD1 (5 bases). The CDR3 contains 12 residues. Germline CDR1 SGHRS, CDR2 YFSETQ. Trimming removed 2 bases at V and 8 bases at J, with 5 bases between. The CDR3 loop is CASSLGDSPLHF. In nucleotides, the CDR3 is TGCGCCAGCAGCTTAGGGGATTCACCCCTCCACTTT. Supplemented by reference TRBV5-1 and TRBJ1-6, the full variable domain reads KAGVTQTPRYLIKTRGQQVTLSCSPISGHRSVSWYQQTPGQGLQFLFEYFSETQRNKGNFPGRFSGRQFSNSRSEMNVSTLELGDSALYLCASSLGDSPLHFGNGTRLTVT.

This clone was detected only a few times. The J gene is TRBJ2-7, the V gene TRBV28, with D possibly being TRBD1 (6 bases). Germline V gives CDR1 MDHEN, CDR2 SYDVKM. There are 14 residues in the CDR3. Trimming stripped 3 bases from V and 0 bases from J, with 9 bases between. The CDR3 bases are TGTGCCAGCAGTTTTGGGGGCCACTCCTACGAGCAGTACTTC. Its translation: CASSFGGHSYEQYF. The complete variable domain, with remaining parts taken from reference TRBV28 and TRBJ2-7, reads DVKVTQSSRYLVKRTGEKVFLECVQDMDHENMFWYRQDPGLGLRLIYFSYDVKMKEKGDIPEGYSVSREKKERFSLILESASTNQTSMYLCASSFGGHSYEQYFGPGTRLTVT.

Written as DNA, the CDR3 is TGTGCCAGCAGGAGGGACACATCAGAGACCCAGTACTTC. Its translation is CASRRDTSETQYF. The rearrangement links TRBV2 to TRBJ2-5, with D tentatively TRBD1 (6 bases). In germline, CDR1 is SNHLY, CDR2 FYNNEI. V lost 6 bases to trimming and J lost 4 bases, with 12 bases between them. The CDR3 consists of 13 residues.

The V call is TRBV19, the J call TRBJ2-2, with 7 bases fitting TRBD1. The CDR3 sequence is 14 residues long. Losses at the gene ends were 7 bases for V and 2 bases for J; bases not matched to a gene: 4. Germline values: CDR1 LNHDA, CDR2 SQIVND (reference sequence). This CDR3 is CASTRTGNTGELFF. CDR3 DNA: TGTGCCAGTACGAGGACAGGAAACACCGGGGAGCTGTTTTTT.

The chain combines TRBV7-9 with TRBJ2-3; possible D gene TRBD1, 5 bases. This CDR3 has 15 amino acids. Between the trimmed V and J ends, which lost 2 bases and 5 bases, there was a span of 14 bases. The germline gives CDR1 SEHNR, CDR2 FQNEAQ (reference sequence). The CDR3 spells CASSLRSRAGDTQYF. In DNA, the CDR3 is TGTGCCAGCAGCTTACGGAGCAGGGCTGGAGATACGCAGTATTTT. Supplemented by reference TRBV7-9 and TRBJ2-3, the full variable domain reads DTGVSQNPRHKITKRGQNVTFRCDPISEHNRLYWYRQTLGQGPEFLTYFQNEAQLEKSRLLSDRFSAERPKGSFSTLEIQRTEQGDSAMYLCASSLRSRAGDTQYFGPGTRLTVL.

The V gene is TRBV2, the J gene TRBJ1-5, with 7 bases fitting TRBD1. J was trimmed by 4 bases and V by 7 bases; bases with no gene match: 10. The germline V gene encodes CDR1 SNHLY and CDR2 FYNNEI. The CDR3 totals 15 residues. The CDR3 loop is CASIGKDRVNQPQHF. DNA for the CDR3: TGTGCCAGCATAGGAAAAGACAGGGTGAATCAGCCCCAGCATTTT.